What follows describes a single T cell receptor beta chain. This clonotype was counted a few times. Its antigen has not been determined. One base away there is no much larger clone; base qualities are not given. Taken from the germline V gene (reference sequence), the CDR1 and CDR2 loops are LGHDT and YNNKEL. The CDR3 sequence holds 20 residues, the cysteine and phenylalanine included. The CDR3 DNA has 60 bases and is translated from base 1. V is cut by 0 bases and J by 5 bases, and the space between the germline ends is 28 bases. This specimen belongs to a study of T cells in Graves' hyperthyroidism and ophthalmopathy (dated by TCRdb to the late 2010s). In the study overall: Peripheral blood samples were taken at the time of initial diagnosis, prior to any treatment. Once sampling was done, hyperthyroidism patients were given methimazole at a starting dose of 30 mg daily, whereas ophthalmopathy patients were given high-dose intravenous methylprednisolone. Prospective prediction of ophthalmopathy was tested in an independent validation cohort of fewer than 20 hyperthyroidism patients and around 16 patients who later progressed to ophthalmopathy. The study also compared thyroid tissue and blood T-cell repertoires from five or six Graves' hyperthyroidism patients. A discovery cohort of around 98 patients, fewer than 50 with Graves' ophthalmopathy and 57 with stable Graves' hyperthyroidism, was used to find distinguishing TCR V-J signatures. The approximately 97 discovery patients were randomly divided into training and test sets at a 7:3 ratio. TCR Vbeta CDR3 sequencing of approximately 140 peripheral blood samples (43 ophthalmopathy, under 80 hyperthyroidism and some 17 progressor patients) is reported in the paper.

The TCR beta CDR3 regions were amplified from RNA transcripts. The TCR CDR3 was subjected to a first round of RT-PCR using the HTBI primer set and the Qiagen OneStep RT-PCR kit. Libraries were constructed in a second round of multiplex PCR, after which size selection and purification were performed. Sequencing of the libraries was done on an Illumina HiSeq2000 using paired-end 100 bp reads. The authors' analysis ran thus. SOAPnuke was used to process the raw data, with reads discarded if the reads contained adapters or uncalled bases, had a mean Phred below 15, or lacked an exact constant-primer or identifier match. COPE v1.2.5 was used to merge the high-quality paired reads, and each unique nucleotide sequence was defined as a clonotype. MiTCR v1.1 was used to align clonotypes to the IMGT TRBV, TRBD and TRBJ reference segments. Analysis was restricted to V-J combinations with a frequency above 0.0001, which covered roughly 99% of repertoires. The TCS score was defined as F50 (clonal expansion) divided by E x V (chaos), with BLOSUM62-based TCRdist calculated between CDR3 peptides within each V-J. Welch's t-statistics and random forest reduced around 550 V-J features to some 14, which were used in a naive Bayes classifier (R e1071). The raw public reads went through TCRdb reprocessing: fastp at Q25, MiXCR clone calling, in-frame beta chains kept. Each CDR3 protein gets just one entry, which takes the most common genes and DNA from the rows behind it. The V and J calls come from TCRdb's annotation, not from the publication. This sample holds fewer than 450,000 distinct CDR3 sequences; 17% were observed only once. 30% to 40% of the sample rests with the top ten.

Hyperthyroidism patients were aged 18 to 65 years and newly diagnosed, with disease duration of less than 2 months. The study excluded patients with uncontrolled infections, other autoimmune diseases, pregnancy or lactation. Clinical symptoms, serum thyroxine and TRAb, thyroid ultrasound, and orbital computed tomography formed the basis for the diagnoses. For progressor patients, blood was drawn at the first diagnosis of hyperthyroidism, before any ophthalmopathy symptoms had appeared. PBMCs were separated from 10 ml of fresh peripheral blood using Ficoll-Paque density gradient centrifugation. Progressor patients were initially diagnosed with Graves' hyperthyroidism and developed ophthalmopathy during follow-up. Total RNA was extracted with Trizol reagent, and quality was checked on an Agilent 2100 Bioanalyzer. Here is what the overall study found, with its caveats: A model built on a 13 V-J signature distinguished ophthalmopathy from stable hyperthyroidism, reaching around 90% sensitivity and about 81% specificity in cross-validation and 80%/75% in testing. Most expanded thyroid clonotypes (frequency above 0.001) were also detected in blood, suggesting blood repertoires may reflect thyroid immune responses. Sample size was not statistically predetermined, and blinding of investigators to group allocation was not performed. In validation, the model predicted progression to ophthalmopathy a median of around 6.5 months before onset, with roughly 71% sensitivity and roughly 77% specificity.

The rearranged chain carries TRBV3-1 and TRBJ1-2, with TRBD1 tentatively as D gene (5 bases match). The sample was blood. This receptor was obtained from a woman aged 25 to 39 with Graves' hyperthyroidism that later progressed to Graves' ophthalmopathy. For the CDR3, the sequence is CASSQEGGWEDSKLRYGYTF. The base sequence is TGTGCCAGCAGCCAAGAGGGGGGGTGGGAGGATTCCAAACTCCGGTATGGCTACACCTTC. With all but the CDR3 taken from the reference TRBV3-1 and TRBJ1-2 genes, the full variable domain is: DTAVSQTPKYLVTQMGNDKSIKCEQNLGHDTMYWYKQDSKKFLKIMFSYNNKELIINETVPNRFSPKSPDKAHLNLHINSLELGDSAVYFCASSQEGGWEDSKLRYGYTFGSGTRLTVV.